This TCR beta chain was profiled in a study of T cell changes during pregnancy in multiple sclerosis. The CDR3 runs to 15 residues. The germline CDR1 and CDR2 sequences are LNHNV and YYDKDF (reference sequence). Trimming took 0 bases from V and 1 from J, leaving 9 bases between them. Measured with immunoSEQ multiplex PCR; TCRdb has only the in-frame clones, and not every one. The sample lists tens of thousands of clones; more than 85% were seen once. The V gene is TRBV15, the J gene TRBJ2-5, with no clear D. The source material was CD4+ T cells from peripheral blood mononuclear cells, sampled in the third trimester of pregnancy. The TCR originated in a female donor in good health, enrolled as a control in a pregnancy study. This CDR3 is CATSRDASPQETQYF. DNA for the CDR3: TGTGCCACCAGCAGAGATGCGTCCCCCCAAGAGACCCAGTACTTC.